This T cell receptor (beta chain) was profiled in a study of regulatory T cells in long-lasting Graves disease. According to the study, TCR beta libraries were built with iRepertoire HTBI primers and CDR3-region Arm-PCR. Each CDR3 protein is one row after TCRdb ran MiXCR on the multiplex PCR reads. Of some 400,000 distinct CDR3 sequences listed, 14% to 15% were seen once; the top ten hold 16%. This clonotype has a count of ten or more. As for time point: newly diagnosed GD, antithyroid drugs for less than 3 months. The TCR library was made from RNA extracted from PBMCs. The sample also formed part of further work on T cells in Graves' hyperthyroidism and ophthalmopathy. That work states: HTBI primers were used for first-round RT-PCR of the TCR CDR3.

Sequencing was performed on peripheral blood mononuclear cells (PBMCs), taken at new diagnosis, from a patient treated with antithyroid drugs. The sequence was obtained from a woman aged 30 to 39 with Graves disease.

CDR3 protein: CASMGTGDEQYF. CDR3 coding DNA: TGTGCCAGCATGGGGACAGGGGACGAGCAGTACTTC. The chain is built from TRBV6-2 or TRBV6-3 and TRBJ2-7, with 10 bases aligning to TRBD1. Germline assignment: CDR1 MNHEY and CDR2 SVGEGT. J lost 5 bases, V lost 7 bases, and 2 bases had no gene match. The CDR3 spans 12 residues.